A single T cell receptor (beta chain) is shown here with its context. This record comes from a study of T cell changes during pregnancy in multiple sclerosis. Sequencing was performed with immunoSEQ multiplex PCR; in TCRdb, only in-frame clones are kept and a portion is missing. Here the sample spans some 60,000 clones, just over 90% being singletons. The CDR3 runs 18 residues. The V and J ends lost 1 base and 0 bases, in that order; junction bases with no gene match: 8. Germline V CDR1 and CDR2: SGHTA, FQGNSA. The sequenced sample was CD4+ T cells from peripheral blood mononuclear cells, obtained before pregnancy. The clonotype originates from a female donor with multiple sclerosis, enrolled in a pregnancy study. The gene calls are TRBV7-2 and TRBJ2-1; TRBD2 matches 8 bases. CDR3 protein: CASSLGVLAGYSYNEQFF. The CDR3 DNA follows: TGTGCCAGCAGCTTAGGGGTCCTAGCGGGTTACTCCTACAATGAGCAGTTCTTC.